This T cell receptor (beta chain) appears in the sequencing data of a study of cytomegalovirus exposure and HLA in healthy donors (dated by TCRdb to the late 2010s). With respect to the entire study: According to an earlier analysis of a few hundred of the donors, about 179 million T cells yielded 120 million or so unique TCR beta sequences and roughly 280 Gb of sequence data. About 320 gigabases of sequencing data and around 87 million unique TCR sequences were included in an early release covering roughly 600 HLA-typed donors. Of the roughly 400 genotyped donors, approximately 80% fell in the genetic ancestry cluster associated with self-reported Caucasian donors. The study aimed to test whether cataloging public T cell receptors could reveal signatures of past pathogen exposure. The study profiled the T cell repertoires of hundreds of subjects by immunosequencing and related them to cytomegalovirus serostatus. A separate validation cohort of roughly 120 different subjects was used in addition to the 666-subject first cohort. The study combined high-throughput TCR immunosequencing, statistical association of individual TCRs with disease status, and machine learning to predict cytomegalovirus infection status. A later analysis re-examined previously published TCR beta repertoires from roughly 650 donors and added high-resolution HLA genotyping to investigate patterns of TCR occurrence. The later analysis used no new phenotypic data to find candidate immune exposures, relying instead on TCR beta sequences and their occurrence across donors. An earlier analysis of several hundred of the donors used high-throughput TCR beta sequencing to judge whether each TCR beta V gene segment behaved as functional or pseudogenic. Donor age, sex, ethnicity and CMV serostatus were compiled together with the repertoire data. In a later genetic analysis, genome-wide SNP genotypes for about three fifths of the roughly 670 donors were used, and that subset was treated as a discovery cohort. Every discovery cohort repertoire had been produced on one sequencing platform. Both class I and class II loci were covered by HLA typing, at four-digit resolution. The number of typed donors differed by locus: about 620-640 for A, B, C, DRB1 and DQB1; 500 to 550 for DQA1; approximately 600 for DPA1; and some 470 for DPB1. A few DR-DQ haplotypes were handled as single units for association and clustering because linkage in the cohort was strong. Among 398 genotyped donors of the cohort, an average of approximately 240,000 unique TCR beta nucleotide sequences were sequenced per donor, roughly 20% of them non-productive.

Overall results and qualifications from the work: A group of highly shared sequence variants was considered likely to be a technical artifact of the sequencing pipeline. A further reported finding was that TCR beta sequences accurately predicted the HLA-A and HLA-B alleles for most subjects in the first cohort. According to a later genetic analysis, donors in an Asian-associated ancestry cluster had fewer N-insertions in productive TCRs than the approximately 630-donor mean. In vitro tests confirmed that a few of the cytomegalovirus-associated TCR beta chains recognize cytomegalovirus antigens. The only immune exposure information available for the cohort was CMV serostatus. According to a later analysis, parvovirus B19, influenza, CMV and Epstein-Barr virus appeared linked to several top co-occurrence clusters. A later genetic analysis associated a missense DCLRE1C variant with V-gene and J-gene trimming of TCR beta chains, and an independent cohort replicated the association. In a later analysis, the rate of TCR association differed among HLA loci, with DRB1 alleles having the most associated TCRs and HLA-C alleles having the fewest. The study gave a list of about 170 TCR beta chains associated with cytomegalovirus. This cohort had only TCR beta chains sequenced, and the lack of alpha or paired-chain data limited which features could be detected. An earlier analysis of around 500 of the donors showed that most TCR beta V segments appeared in productive rearrangements either about 87% or about 30% of the time, which broadly matched IMGT annotations. Because HLA typing was missing for some donors at each locus, association tests included only the typed subset. Because counts were too low, about 18 rarely observed V segments, including chromosome 9 orphons, were left out of the earlier analysis of about 620 of the donors. A later analysis found that most CMV-associated TCR beta chains appeared HLA-restricted, with HLA associations seemingly driven largely by CMV exposure. While some public TCRs were present in many individuals, most TCR sequences turned up only very rarely across donors. Compared with equally common non-associated chains, HLA-associated TCR beta chains in a later analysis were more clonally expanded and had lower generation probabilities. Strong co-occurrence of HLA alleles, especially DR and DQ, made assigning TCR associations to individual alleles difficult. Sequencing depth was assumed to be roughly uniform across donors in the presence/absence analyses, though that assumption may not hold. At a false discovery rate of 0.05, a later analysis linked fewer than 20,000 TCR beta sequences to specific HLA alleles. Correlated functional status among segregating V segments might be attributable to linkage disequilibrium, but an unknown experimental factor could not be ruled out. In both the original and validation cohorts, the classifier was reported to diagnose cytomegalovirus status with high specificity and sensitivity. Some IMGT-functional V segments, including TRBV6-2 and TRBV6-3, could not be distinguished by the 87-base-pair reads and were therefore excluded. It was suggested by the authors that the approach could potentially be generalized to other disease states and immunological phenotypes.

Its CDR3 holds 15 amino acids, cysteine through phenylalanine. The only DNA kept is the CDR3, 45 bases in frame from the first base. For CDR1 and CDR2, the germline V gene lists MDHEN and SYDVKM. The V end gives up 5 bases and the J end 2 bases, leaving 6 bases in the junction not matched to a gene. The method behind the library was the immunoSEQ multiplex PCR assay. The multiplex PCR relied on a mix of 60 forward primers for TCR Vbeta segments and 13 reverse primers for TCR Jbeta segments. The CDR3 region of rearranged TCR beta genes was amplified from genomic DNA by a multiplex PCR assay. The amplified TCR beta libraries were sequenced on the Illumina HiSeq System as 87-base-pair reads. Per the authors' processing: In a later analysis, 80 million or so unique TCR beta chains were counted across the roughly 670 repertoires, and roughly 11 million of these chains were shared by at least two donors. Raw reads were error-corrected and collapsed into unique sequences by a nearest-neighbor algorithm in which closely related sequences were merged to remove PCR and sequencing errors. V, D and J gene segments were assigned by aligning CDR3 sequences to IMGT reference sequences. For a sequence to be retained, a match of at least six nucleotides to both a V gene segment and a J gene segment was required. Rearrangements were classified as productive when the CDR3 lacked stop codons and remained in frame with V and J, and all other rearrangements were classified as non-productive. Following IMGT convention, CDR3 was defined as the stretch from the second conserved V-encoded cysteine up to the conserved J-encoded phenylalanine. The earlier analysis of about 620 of the donors excluded sequences that lacked an unambiguous match to a single V gene segment. An earlier analysis of a few hundred of the donors called V segments functional above 56.7% productive rearrangements and segregating when the between-donor standard deviation exceeded 5%. To diagnose cytomegalovirus status from the catalog of TCR beta chain sequences, a statistical classification framework was built. In a later analysis, TCR nucleotide sequences were compared against IMGT/GENE-DB human TR gene sequences so that V and J genes could be assigned. In a later analysis, CDR3 sequences and most-parsimonious VDJ recombination scenarios were assigned using the TCRdist pipeline. In a later analysis, each TCR beta chain was defined by its CDR3 amino acid sequence together with its V-gene family, and reads lacking a unique V-gene family were excluded. A later analysis removed 450 to 600 highly shared, low-generation-probability nucleotide sequences to deal with suspected cross-contamination and a sequencing artifact. In a later analysis, a clonal expansion index for each public chain was calculated from normalized within-repertoire ranks of inferred template counts. A later analysis computed generation probabilities with a VDJ recombination model fitted to out-of-frame rearrangements, and checked the results against IGoR. A later analysis scored TCR-TCR, TCR-HLA and TCR-CMV co-occurrence with hypergeometric tests, applying a repertoire-size bias correction to TCR pairs. In a later analysis, false discovery rates were estimated by permuting HLA or CMV assignments 20 times. In a later analysis, co-occurring TCRs were grouped with DBSCAN, and TCRdist sequence similarity was added when clustering was performed within HLA-allele-positive subsets. Co-occurrence clustering excluded repertoires with fewer than 30,000 or more than 120,000 public chains, plus five with anomalous nucleotide sharing. Here the immuneACCESS table is served through TCRdb, limited to in-frame sequences with V and J called. Missing clones are a known gap in these copies; in checked studies unresolved V genes cover under half, and the rest lacks a known reason. D and trimming come from the DNA, and the V and J calls and clone size come from that table. This sample lists 100,000 to 150,000 clones; 60% to 75% were detected once. 4% to 4.5% of the sample rests with the top ten.

The cohort was made up of about 610 healthy bone marrow donors. At the time of sampling, all cohort members were nominally healthy, though unrecorded immune exposures were likely present. The donor was CMV seropositive and was included in the group of approximately 310 seropositive cohort members. Each donor provided a peripheral blood sample, and peripheral blood mononuclear cells were used for TCR beta sequencing. Genomic DNA extraction from the blood cell samples was performed with the Qiagen DNeasy Blood Extraction Kit. Remarks on this clone: Its specific antigen is unknown. Per-nucleotide qualities are absent, and no much larger clonotype sits a single base away.

This receptor was identified in a woman aged 45-65 years in good health and CMV-seropositive. The specimen sequenced was PBMCs. The sequence links TRBV28 to TRBJ2-3; 8 central bases correspond to TRBD1. The CDR3 loop reads CASSPRDRPTDTQYF. The nucleotide sequence reads TGTGCCAGCAGTCCTCGGGACAGGCCCACAGATACGCAGTATTTT.